The sequence of this T cell receptor beta chain was determined in a study of cytomegalovirus exposure and HLA in healthy donors. Whole-study findings and limits: Among the sequence variants, a highly shared cluster was likely an artifact of sequencing. For most TCR sequences rarity was the rule, although some public TCRs occurred in many donors.

Trimming removed 2 bases at V and 0 bases at J, with 8 bases between. The germline V gene encodes CDR1 MNHNS and CDR2 SASEGT. CDR3 size: 15 residues. Primers: 60 Vbeta forward and 13 Jbeta reverse. The repertoire was sequenced with immunoSEQ multiplex PCR; TCRdb's copy has only in-frame clones and lacks some. The sample has about 160,000 clones; approximately 79% are singletons. At sampling all donors were nominally healthy, likely with unrecorded immune exposures. A remark on this clone: The antigen is unknown.

This receptor was taken from a man aged 40-49 years in good health and CMV-seronegative. Sequenced material: PBMCs. The chain joins TRBV6-1 to TRBJ1-3; D is uncertain. The CDR3 region is CASSEPGSSGNTIYF. CDR3 in DNA: TGTGCCAGCAGTGAACCCGGGAGCTCTGGAAACACCATATATTTT.